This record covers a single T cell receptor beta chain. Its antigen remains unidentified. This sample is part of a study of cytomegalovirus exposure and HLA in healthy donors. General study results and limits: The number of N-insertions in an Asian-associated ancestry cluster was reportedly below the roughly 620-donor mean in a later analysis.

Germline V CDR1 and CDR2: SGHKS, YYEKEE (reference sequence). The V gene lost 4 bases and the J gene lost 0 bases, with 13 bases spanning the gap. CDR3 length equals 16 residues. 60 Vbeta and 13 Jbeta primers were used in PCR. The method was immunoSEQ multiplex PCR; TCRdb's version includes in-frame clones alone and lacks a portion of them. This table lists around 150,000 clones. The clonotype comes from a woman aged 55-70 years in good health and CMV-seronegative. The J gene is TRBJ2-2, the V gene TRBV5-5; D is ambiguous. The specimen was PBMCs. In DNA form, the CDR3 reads TGTGCCAGCAGCAAGCTCGTCCCGGCGAACACCGGGGAGCTGTTTTTT. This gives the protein CASSKLVPANTGELFF.